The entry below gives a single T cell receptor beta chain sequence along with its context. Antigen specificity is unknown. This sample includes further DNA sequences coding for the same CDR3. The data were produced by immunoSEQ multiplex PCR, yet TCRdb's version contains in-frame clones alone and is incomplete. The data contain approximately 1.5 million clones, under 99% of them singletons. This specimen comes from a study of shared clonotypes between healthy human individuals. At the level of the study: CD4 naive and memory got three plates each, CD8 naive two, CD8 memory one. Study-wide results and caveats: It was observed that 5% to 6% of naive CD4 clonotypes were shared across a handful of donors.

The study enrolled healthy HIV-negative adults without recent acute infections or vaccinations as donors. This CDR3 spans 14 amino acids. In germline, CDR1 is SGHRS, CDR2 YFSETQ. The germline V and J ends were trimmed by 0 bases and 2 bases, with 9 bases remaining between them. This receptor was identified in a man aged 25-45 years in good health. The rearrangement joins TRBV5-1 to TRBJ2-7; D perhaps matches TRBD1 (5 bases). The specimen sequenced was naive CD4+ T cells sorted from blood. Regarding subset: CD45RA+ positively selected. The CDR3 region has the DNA TGCGCCAGCAGCTTGGGGCAGGGCGCCTACGAGCAGTACTTC. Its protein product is CASSLGQGAYEQYF.